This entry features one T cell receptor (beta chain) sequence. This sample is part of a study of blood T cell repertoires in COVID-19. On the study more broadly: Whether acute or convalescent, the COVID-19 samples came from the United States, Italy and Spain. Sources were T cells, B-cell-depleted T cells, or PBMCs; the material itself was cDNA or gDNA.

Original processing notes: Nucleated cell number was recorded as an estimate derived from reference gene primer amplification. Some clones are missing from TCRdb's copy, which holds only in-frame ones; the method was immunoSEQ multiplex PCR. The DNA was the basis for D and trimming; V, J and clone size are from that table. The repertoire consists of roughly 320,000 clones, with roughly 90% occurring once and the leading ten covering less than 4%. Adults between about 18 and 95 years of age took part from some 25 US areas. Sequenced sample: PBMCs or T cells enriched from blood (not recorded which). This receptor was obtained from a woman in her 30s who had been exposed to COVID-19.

CDR3 in amino acids: CASSGPRPRALWDTQYF. The CDR3 DNA reads as TGTGCCAGCAGTGGACCCAGACCCCGAGCGTTATGGGATACGCAGTATTTT. The V and J genes are TRBV6-1 and TRBJ2-3; D is undetermined. CDR1 is MNHNS and CDR2 is SASEGT in the germline V gene. This CDR3 comprises 17 residues. V lost 4 bases, J lost 6 bases, and 23 bases lay in between.